The 27 T cell receptor beta chains below were found in one sample sequenced in a study of metastatic and nonmetastatic thyroid tumors. TCRdb reassembled clones from the PCR reads with MiXCR. This table has under 8,500 clones, approximately 32% appearing once. Patients had received no treatment of any kind before thyroid surgery. The sequenced sample was tumor tissue. The receptors originated from a female donor with papillary thyroid cancer or a benign thyroid nodule (not recorded which). Some clones in this sample may be carry-over from other donors' samples.

The chain recombines TRBV4-1 with TRBJ1-5; tentatively, D is TRBD1 (6 bases). The V and J ends lost 1 base and 10 bases respectively, with 17 bases between them. The CDR3 runs 15 residues. The germline V gene encodes CDR1 MGHRA and CDR2 YSYEKL. CDR3 protein: CASSQVFQGREPQHF. The CDR3 region has the DNA TGCGCCAGCAGCCAAGTTTTCCAGGGGAGAGAACCCCAGCATTTT.

This chain links TRBV15 with TRBJ2-7; D remains unclear. Trimming cost V 4 bases and J 5 bases, with 18 bases left between them. This CDR3 has 15 amino acids. The germline CDR1 and CDR2 sequences are LNHNV and YYDKDF (reference sequence). The CDR3 coding sequence is TGTGCCACCAGCATCGACGGGCTCGTCGTCGACGAGCAGTACTTC. Residues: CATSIDGLVVDEQYF.

In this sample, this clone turned up many times. The chain couples TRBV29-1 to TRBJ2-3; TRBD1 aligns across 12 bases. Germline V CDR1 and CDR2: SQVTM, ANQGSEA. J gave up 5 bases and V 7 bases, and 7 bases lay outside the gene matches. The CDR3 has 14 residues. The CDR3 sequence: CSAKGTGGEDTQYF. In nucleotides, the CDR3 is TGCAGCGCGAAGGGGACAGGGGGCGAAGATACGCAGTATTTT.

This clone was detected a few times. V usage is TRBV6-1 and J usage is TRBJ1-2, with D possibly being TRBD1 (5 bases). Germline V gives CDR1 MNHNS, CDR2 SASEGT. The CDR3 runs 14 residues. V dropped 2 bases and J dropped 6 bases, with 13 bases sitting between them. The CDR3 region is CASSELLWGDGYTF. The CDR3 coding sequence is TGTGCCAGCAGTGAACTCCTTTGGGGGGATGGCTACACCTTC.

The chain has TRBV20-1 and TRBJ1-1; D possibly corresponds to TRBD1 (5 bases). V lost 4 bases and J lost 5, with 14 bases in between. Looked up from germline, CDR1 is DFQATT and CDR2 is SNEGSKA (reference sequence). The length of the CDR3 is 13 residues. For the CDR3, the DNA is TGCAGTGCTATTGCTTCAGGGAATACTGAAGCTTTCTTT. It specifies CSAIASGNTEAFF.

As concerns this clone: Compared with germline, one end of the junction differs, possibly owing to a read error. CDR3 sequence (DNA): TGCGCCAGCAGTTACCAGACAACCCAGAACACTGAAGCAGTCTTT. Its translation: CASSYQTTQNTEAVF. V gene TRBV6-5 combines with J gene TRBJ1-1; D gene uncertain. From germline, CDR1 is MNHEY and CDR2 SVGAGI. There are 15 residues in the CDR3.

This clone was detected many times. It is likely a read error, because the conserved phenylalanine at the end of the CDR3 is missing. The rearrangement links TRBV6-2 or TRBV6-3 to TRBJ2-3; D is undetermined. Trimming took 3 bases from V and 7 from J, leaving 14 bases between them. CDR3 size: 14 residues. Looked up from germline, CDR1 is MNHEY and CDR2 is SVGEGT. Written as DNA, the CDR3 is TGTGCCAGCAGTTATCCCAGGAGAGACTATACGCAGTATCTT. This translates into CASSYPRRDYTQYL.

This clone rates as medium-sized. This chain's CDR3 is CAIGLTYNEQFF. The CDR3 nucleotides read TGTGCCATAGGACTCACCTACAATGAGCAGTTCTTC. The chain combines TRBV10-3 with TRBJ2-1; a weak D match, TRBD2 (5 bases). Trimming took off 9 bases at V and 2 bases at J, with 8 bases between the two ends. CDR3 length: 12 amino acids. Germline assignment: CDR1 ENHRY and CDR2 SYGVKD.

V gene TRBV11-3 combines with J gene TRBJ1-6, with unresolved D. This CDR3 comprises 14 residues. V dropped 3 bases and J dropped 5 bases, with 8 bases sitting between them. CDR1 is SGHNT, CDR2 YENEEA, per germline. CDR3 bases: TGTGCCAGCAGCTTGGACGGCGATAATTCACCCCTCCACTTT. It codes for CASSLDGDNSPLHF.

About this clone itself: A much more abundant neighbour one base away suggests this may be a read error. The rearrangement links TRBV20-1 to TRBJ2-7, with D tentatively TRBD1 or TRBD2 (5 bases each). The CDR3 covers 13 residues. CDR1 DFQATT and CDR2 SNEGSKA come from the germline V gene (reference sequence). Trimming pared 3 bases from V and 2 bases from J, leaving 11 bases between. CDR3 in amino acids: CSASGDRTYEQYF. The CDR3 nucleotides read TGCAGTGCTAGCGGGGACCGTACCTACGAGCAGTACTTC.

This clone was detected only a few times. This rearrangement joins TRBV27 to TRBJ2-3, with TRBD2 identical over 10 bases. J lost 6 bases, V lost 7 bases, and 10 bases had no gene match. Germline loops: CDR1 MNHEY, CDR2 SMNVEV (reference sequence). The CDR3 is made up of 15 amino acids. DNA for the CDR3: TGTGCCAGCATCCCTAGCGGGGGTACGGGGGATACGCAGTATTTT. Its translation is CASIPSGGTGDTQYF.

This clone is medium-sized. V and J are TRBV25-1 and TRBJ2-3; 7 bases map to TRBD1. The CDR3 spans 16 residues. In germline, CDR1 is MGHDK, CDR2 SYGVNS. V shed 7 bases, J shed 4 bases, and the junction held 14 bases outside the gene matches. CDR3 nucleotides: TGTGCCAGCACCGCTTCGACAGGGCTGGGTGCAGATACGCAGTATTTT. Translation gives CASTASTGLGADTQYF.

This clone was counted a single time. V is TRBV10-2 and J is TRBJ2-1; tentatively, D is TRBD1 (7 bases). The V end was cut by 4 bases, the J end by 2 bases, with 21 bases between. The CDR3 runs to 18 residues. CDR1 is WSHSY, CDR2 SAAADI, per germline. CDR3 residues: CASSVGGPGTATYNEQFF. The CDR3 bases are TGCGCCAGCAGTGTGGGAGGTCCCGGGACAGCAACCTACAATGAGCAGTTCTTC.

Sample share makes this clone medium-sized. This chain connects TRBV20-1 to TRBJ2-3; 13 bases are a match to TRBD2. Germline assignment: CDR1 DFQATT and CDR2 SNEGSKA (reference sequence). The ends lost 5 bases at V and 1 base at J; junction bases unmatched: 12. The length of the CDR3 is 18 residues. Here the CDR3 DNA reads TGCAGTGCTTCTACTAGCGGGGGGGTAGTTTGGGGCACAGATACGCAGTATTTT. Its translation is CSASTSGGVVWGTDTQYF.

This clone is classed as medium-sized. V usage is TRBV12-3 or TRBV12-4 and J usage is TRBJ1-5; D not resolved. CDR3 length: 13 amino acids. The ends were cut back, 7 bases at V and 5 bases at J, with 12 bases in the middle. CDR3 in amino acids: CASTRRSDQPQHF. In DNA form, the CDR3 reads TGTGCCAGCACGAGGCGTTCGGATCAGCCCCAGCATTTT.

The rearrangement uses TRBV12-3 or TRBV12-4 and TRBJ2-3, with D hard to call. This CDR3 is 17 amino acids long. Trimming left V 3 bases short and J 2 bases short, with 18 bases between. This CDR3 reads CASSFKTQVLDTDTQYF. DNA for the CDR3: TGTGCCAGCAGTTTTAAAACCCAGGTGCTCGACACAGATACGCAGTATTTT.

This clone was recorded once. The V and J genes are TRBV20-1 and TRBJ2-2, with 9 bases lining up with TRBD2. Germline CDR1 is DFQATT and CDR2 is SNEGSKA (reference sequence). This CDR3 region has 16 residues. V shed 6 bases and J 3 bases; nucleotides not matched to a gene: 11. The DNA of the CDR3 is TGCAGTGCCCCAGAGGCCCTAGCGGGGTACACCGGGGAGCTGTTTTTT. As protein: CSAPEALAGYTGELFF.

This clone is labeled as medium-sized (0.01 to 0.1%). V gene TRBV6-1 combines with J gene TRBJ2-7, with a weak D call TRBD2 (6 bases). V lost 5 bases and J lost 2, with 10 bases in between. This CDR3 region has 13 residues. CDR1 and CDR2 (germline): MNHNS, SASEGT. CDR3 in amino acids: CASSSEGTYEQYF. CDR3 in DNA: TGTGCCAGCAGTTCGGAGGGGACCTACGAGCAGTACTTC.

CDR3 bases: TGTGCCAGCAGAAGGGGGCGCGACACTGAAGCTTTCTTT. Protein product: CASRRGRDTEAFF. This sequence joins TRBV6-1 and TRBJ1-1, with 7 bases aligning to TRBD1. Germline lookup yields CDR1 MNHNS and CDR2 SASEGT. This CDR3 is 13 amino acids long. V shed 6 bases, J shed 3 bases, and the junction held 4 bases outside the gene matches.

This clone counts as medium-sized (0.01 to 0.1%). This chain links TRBV6-2 or TRBV6-3 with TRBJ1-6, with 10 bases lining up with TRBD1. This CDR3 is built from 15 residues. The germline V gene has CDR1 MNHEY and CDR2 SVGEGT. J gave up 9 bases and V 4 bases, and 6 bases lay outside the gene matches. Here the CDR3 reads CASSSPDRGFSPLHF. The CDR3, as DNA: TGTGCCAGCAGTTCCCCGGACAGGGGGTTTTCACCCCTCCACTTT.

This chain uses TRBV5-1 with TRBJ1-1, with a tentative D call TRBD1 (5 bases). There are 15 residues in the CDR3. Trimming removed 4 bases from V and 4 bases from J, with 17 bases in between. Germline values: CDR1 SGHRS, CDR2 YFSETQ. In nucleotides, the CDR3 is TGCGCCAGCAGCCCCCTCGGGGGGAGAGTCACTGAAGCTTTCTTT. Translating gives CASSPLGGRVTEAFF. Together with reference TRBV5-1 and TRBJ1-1, the CDR3 gives the full variable domain: KAGVTQTPRYLIKTRGQQVTLSCSPISGHRSVSWYQQTPGQGLQFLFEYFSETQRNKGNFPGRFSGRQFSNSRSEMNVSTLELGDSALYLCASSPLGGRVTEAFFGQGTRLTVV.

This clone was seen many times. J is TRBJ2-1 and V is TRBV9; perhaps TRBD2 as D (5 bases). The CDR3 spans 16 residues. The germline V gene encodes CDR1 SGDLS and CDR2 YYNGEE. V lost 0 bases to trimming and J lost 2 bases, with 12 bases between them. The CDR3 protein is CASSVGYRAAYNEQFF. CDR3 coding DNA: TGTGCCAGCAGCGTAGGTTATCGAGCGGCCTACAATGAGCAGTTCTTC.

This clone qualifies as large. The V call is TRBV7-9, the J call TRBJ2-1; D perhaps matches TRBD2 (5 bases). This CDR3 contains 12 residues. Between the trimmed V and J ends, which lost 3 bases and 8 bases, there was a span of 8 bases. Germline loops: CDR1 SEHNR, CDR2 FQNEAQ (reference sequence). CDR3 sequence (DNA): TGTGCCAGCAGCTTGAGGGTCTATGAGCAGTTCTTC. It is translated as CASSLRVYEQFF.

The sample holds a few counts of this clone. The rearrangement links TRBV12-3 or TRBV12-4 to TRBJ2-7, with D perhaps matching TRBD1 (5 bases). V lost 3 bases, J lost 2 bases, and 11 bases lay in between. This CDR3 contains 14 residues. The CDR3, as DNA: TGTGCCAGCAGTTTGATGGACAAGCCCTACGAGCAGTACTTC. As protein: CASSLMDKPYEQYF.

By share, this clone counts as medium-sized (0.01 to 0.1%). The chain recombines TRBV4-3 with TRBJ2-7; 7 bases are shared with TRBD1. V trimming: 2 bases; J trimming: 2 bases; junction bases outside the gene matches: 3. In germline, CDR1 is LGHNA, CDR2 YSLEER. The CDR3 covers 14 residues. The CDR3 region has the DNA TGCGCCAGCAGCCAAATGCAGGGGGCCTACGAGCAGTACTTC. Translation: CASSQMQGAYEQYF.

This clone was counted ten times or more. The V and J genes are TRBV11-3 and TRBJ2-1, with 10 nucleotides matching TRBD1. Losses at the gene ends were 4 bases for V and 0 bases for J; bases not matched to a gene: 0. CDR1 and CDR2 (germline): SGHNT, YENEEA. CDR3 length: 15 residues. In nucleotides, the CDR3 is TGTGCCAGCAGCTGGACAGGGGGCTCCTACAATGAGCAGTTCTTC. This codes for CASSWTGGSYNEQFF.

This clone was observed a few times. The chain links TRBV7-9 to TRBJ2-7; TRBD1 might be the D (6 bases). The CDR3 is 12 amino acids. Germline V CDR1 and CDR2: SEHNR, FQNEAQ (reference sequence). V was pared by 5 bases and J by 7 bases, with 12 bases between. The CDR3 DNA sequence: TGTGCCAGCAGCCGACAGGTCGGGGAGCAGTACTTC. Its translation is CASSRQVGEQYF.